A single sample gave rise to the 18 T cell receptor beta chains below, sequenced in a study of cytotoxic CD8 clonotypes in ibrutinib-treated CLL. Assay used: immunoSEQ multiplex PCR; TCRdb lists only in-frame clones, some missing. The sample holds about 89,000 clones, almost 80% seen once. Sequences were derived from PBMCs, sampled after 12 months of ibrutinib treatment. These receptors came from a human donor with chronic lymphocytic leukemia.

This rearrangement joins TRBV27 to TRBJ2-7, with 8 bases aligning to TRBD1. Germline V CDR1 and CDR2: MNHEY, SMNVEV (reference sequence). V lost 6 bases, J lost 2 bases, and 6 bases stayed unmatched. This CDR3 region has 14 residues. The CDR3 sequence: CASSQDREAYEQYF. The DNA for the CDR3 is TGTGCCAGCAGCCAGGACAGGGAAGCCTACGAGCAGTACTTC.

J is TRBJ2-1 and V is TRBV5-1; TRBD2 is a possible D gene (6 bases). The germline V and J ends were trimmed by 4 bases and 0 bases, with 14 bases remaining between them. The CDR3 totals 16 residues. Germline V gene lookup returns CDR1 SGHRS and CDR2 YFSETQ. The CDR3 bases are TGCGCCAGCAGCGCTGGTAGCGGAAGCTCCTACAATGAGCAGTTCTTC. Its translation is CASSAGSGSSYNEQFF.

Only one count was recorded for this clone. The chain is built from TRBV7-2 and TRBJ2-7; D possibly corresponds to TRBD1 (5 bases). V lost 5 bases, J lost 4 bases, and 9 bases lay in between. From germline, CDR1 is SGHTA and CDR2 FQGNSA. This CDR3 comprises 12 residues. The CDR3 region has the DNA TGTGCCAGCAGCCGGACACCGTACGAGCAGTACTTC. This gives the protein CASSRTPYEQYF.

The sample holds many counts of this clone. The chain links TRBV9 to TRBJ2-7; 9 positions agree with TRBD2. V was clipped by 4 bases and J by 7 bases; unmatched bases: 9. Germline loops: CDR1 SGDLS, CDR2 YYNGEE. The CDR3 consists of 14 residues. The DNA of the CDR3 is TGTGCCAGCAGCATTAGCGGGGGCTCGGGGGAGCAGTACTTC. Protein: CASSISGGSGEQYF.

The genes are TRBV5-1 and TRBJ2-5; D might be TRBD1 (6 bases). V dropped 7 bases and J dropped 1 base, with 23 bases sitting between them. CDR1 SGHRS and CDR2 YFSETQ come from the germline V gene. The CDR3 loop spans 17 amino acids. CDR3 region: CASAPTQGVGSQETQYF. The CDR3 DNA reads as TGCGCCAGCGCACCAACACAGGGTGTGGGGAGCCAAGAGACCCAGTACTTC.

V and J are TRBV12-5 and TRBJ2-1, with a weak D call TRBD1 (6 bases). Trimming took 4 bases from V and 6 from J, leaving 16 bases between them. Germline V gives CDR1 LGHNT, CDR2 FRNRAP. The CDR3 runs 15 residues. CDR3 nucleotides: TGTGCTAGTGGTTCTTACAGGGTCGTGGGCAATGAGCAGTTCTTC. Translation gives CASGSYRVVGNEQFF.

The chain joins TRBV29-1 to TRBJ2-5; 15 nucleotides match TRBD2. The J segment lost 5 bases and the V segment lost 0 bases, leaving 10 bases of the junction unmatched. In germline, CDR1 is SQVTM, CDR2 ANQGSEA. The CDR3 spans 18 residues. CDR3 in amino acids: CSVEDQQGLAGGRETQYF. CDR3 sequence (DNA): TGCAGCGTTGAAGATCAACAGGGACTAGCGGGGGGTAGGGAGACCCAGTACTTC.

This clone was picked up a small number of times. V usage is TRBV29-1 and J usage is TRBJ1-3, with D possibly matching TRBD1 (5 bases). V was pared by 6 bases and J by 4 bases, with 19 bases between. From germline, CDR1 is SQVTM and CDR2 ANQGSEA. The CDR3 sequence is 15 residues long. CDR3 DNA: TGCAGCGTCTTAGACAGTAGTCTGTACGGAAACACCATATATTTT. Translation: CSVLDSSLYGNTIYF. Using reference TRBV29-1 and TRBJ1-3 for the parts outside the CDR3, the full variable domain is SAVISQKPSRDICQRGTSLTIQCQVDSQVTMMFWYRQQPGQSLTLIATANQGSEATYESGFVIDKFPISRPNLTFSTLTVSNMSPEDSSIYLCSVLDSSLYGNTIYFGEGSWLTVV.

The CDR3 DNA is TGTGCCTCTGAGAGGAGTAGCGGGAATGAGCAGTTCTTC. As protein: CASERSSGNEQFF. The genes are TRBV6-1 and TRBJ2-1; 7 positions agree with TRBD2. CDR3 length: 13 residues. Losses at the gene ends were 11 bases for V and 7 bases for J; bases not matched to a gene: 11. Germline V gene lookup returns CDR1 MNHNS and CDR2 SASEGT.

This rearrangement joins TRBV6-4 to TRBJ2-1, with D possibly TRBD1 on 6 matching bases. The V gene's germline CDR1 is MRHNA and CDR2 SNTAGT. V dropped 3 bases and J dropped 0 bases, with 9 bases sitting between them. This CDR3 has 15 amino acids. The CDR3 sequence: CASSEGGSSYNEQFF. The DNA of the CDR3 is TGTGCCAGCAGTGAAGGGGGAAGCTCCTACAATGAGCAGTTCTTC.

The V gene is TRBV11-3, the J gene TRBJ2-6; the D gene is possibly TRBD1 (6 bases). V was cut by 5 bases and J by 4 bases, with 12 bases left in between. Germline assignment: CDR1 SGHNT and CDR2 YENEEA. This CDR3 region has 15 residues. This CDR3 is CASSLGGVGANVLTF. CDR3 nucleotides: TGTGCCAGCAGCCTAGGGGGTGTCGGGGCCAACGTCCTGACTTTC.

The V call is TRBV29-1, the J call TRBJ1-2, with D maybe TRBD1 (5 bases). Germline V CDR1 and CDR2: SQVTM, ANQGSEA. This CDR3 is built from 12 residues. The V end was cut by 4 bases, the J end by 4 bases, with 10 bases between. This CDR3 reads CSVAEGLYGYTF. The DNA for the CDR3 is TGCAGCGTTGCGGAGGGACTCTATGGCTACACCTTC.

This rearrangement joins TRBV19 to TRBJ2-7; 7 positions match TRBD1. The CDR3 has 13 residues. The germline CDR1 and CDR2 sequences are LNHDA and SQIVND (reference sequence). V lost 5 bases, J lost 11 bases, and 12 bases stayed unmatched. In DNA, the CDR3 is TGTGCCAGTAGTCTAACCGGGACAGAGGCGGAGTACTTC. Its protein is CASSLTGTEAEYF. Variable domain in full (rest from reference TRBV19 and TRBJ2-7): DGGITQSPKYLFRKEGQNVTLSCEQNLNHDAMYWYRQDPGQGLRLIYYSQIVNDFQKGDIAEGYSVSREKKESFPLTVTSAQKNPTAFYLCASSLTGTEAEYFGPGTRLTVT.

The chain joins TRBV5-1 to TRBJ2-5, with D unresolved. V was pared by 0 bases and J by 1 base, with 7 bases between. From germline, CDR1 is SGHRS and CDR2 YFSETQ. This CDR3 spans 14 amino acids. DNA for the CDR3: TGCGCCAGCAGCTTGGAAGGGATCCAAGAGACCCAGTACTTC. This sequence encodes CASSLEGIQETQYF.

CDR3 in DNA: TGTGCCTGGAGTGTGGGTTTCCACGAGCAGTACTTC. This encodes CAWSVGFHEQYF. The rearrangement uses TRBV30 and TRBJ2-7, with D uncertain. The germline V gene encodes CDR1 GTSNPN and CDR2 SVGIG (reference sequence). The CDR3 totals 12 residues. Deletions cut 0 bases from V and 5 bases from J, with 8 bases between.

The V call is TRBV6-5, the J call TRBJ1-6, with TRBD1 matching 7 bases. The germline CDR1 and CDR2 sequences are MNHEY and SVGAGI. With 0 bases clipped from V and 10 bases from J, the junction kept 6 bases outside the gene matches. The CDR3 runs 15 residues. The DNA of the CDR3 is TGTGCCAGCAGTTACTCGAAAGGGGGCGGATCACCCCTCCACTTT. Amino acids: CASSYSKGGGSPLHF.

As DNA, the CDR3 is TGTGCCAGCCTCAGGGGGGGCACAGATACGCAGTATTTT. This sequence encodes CASLRGGTDTQYF. The V and J genes are TRBV28 and TRBJ2-3; tentative D call: TRBD1 (7 bases). In germline, CDR1 is MDHEN, CDR2 SYDVKM. CDR3 size: 13 residues. V was shortened by 8 bases and J by 1 base, with 10 bases between the two germline ends.

This chain connects TRBV14 to TRBJ1-2; D uncertain. CDR3 length: 16 residues. CDR1 and CDR2 (germline): SGHDN, FVKESK. V was trimmed by 1 base and J by 5 bases, leaving 17 bases between them. Written as DNA, the CDR3 is TGTGCCAGCAGCCAAGGTCCAACGGCAGGCGATTATGGCTACACCTTC. This codes for CASSQGPTAGDYGYTF. Variable domain in full (rest from reference TRBV14 and TRBJ1-2): EAGVTQFPSHSVIEKGQTVTLRCDPISGHDNLYWYRRVMGKEIKFLLHFVKESKQDESGMPNNRFLAERTGGTYSTLKVQPAELEDSGVYFCASSQGPTAGDYGYTFGSGTRLTVV.